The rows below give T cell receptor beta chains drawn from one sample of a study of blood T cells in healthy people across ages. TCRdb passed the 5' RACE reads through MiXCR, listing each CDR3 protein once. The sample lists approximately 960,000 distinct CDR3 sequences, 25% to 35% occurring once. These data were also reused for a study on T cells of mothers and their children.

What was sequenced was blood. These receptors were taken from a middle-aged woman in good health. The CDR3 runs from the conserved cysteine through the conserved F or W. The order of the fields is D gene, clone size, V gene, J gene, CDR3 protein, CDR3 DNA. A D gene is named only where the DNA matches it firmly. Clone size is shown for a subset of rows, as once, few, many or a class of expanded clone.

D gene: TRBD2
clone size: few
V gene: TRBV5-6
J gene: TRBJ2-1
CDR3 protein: CASSLAGGGARNEQFF
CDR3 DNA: TGTGCCAGCAGCTTGGCCGGCGGGGGGGCCCGCAATGAGCAGTTCTTC

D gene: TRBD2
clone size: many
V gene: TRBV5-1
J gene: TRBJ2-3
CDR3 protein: CASSLGTSGSTDTQYF
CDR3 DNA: TGTGCCAGCAGCTTAGGGACTAGCGGGAGCACAGATACGCAGTATTTT

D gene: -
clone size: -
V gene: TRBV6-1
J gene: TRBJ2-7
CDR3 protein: CASSEASTGRREQYF
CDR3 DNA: TGTGCCAGCAGTGAAGCTAGCACGGGACGACGAGAGCAGTACTTC

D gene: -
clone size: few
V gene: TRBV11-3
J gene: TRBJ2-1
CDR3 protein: CASSGGNYNEQFF
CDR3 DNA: TGTGCCAGCAGCGGGGGGAACTACAATGAGCAGTTCTTC

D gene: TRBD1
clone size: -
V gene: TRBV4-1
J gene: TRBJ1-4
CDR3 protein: CANSLGTASRTANEKLFF
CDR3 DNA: TGCGCCAACAGCCTAGGGACAGCTTCGAGGACAGCTAATGAAAAACTGTTTTTT

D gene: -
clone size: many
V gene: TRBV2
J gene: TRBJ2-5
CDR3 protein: CASSEGPVSVTQYF
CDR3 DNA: TGTGCCAGCAGTGAAGGACCCGTCTCCGTGACCCAGTACTTC

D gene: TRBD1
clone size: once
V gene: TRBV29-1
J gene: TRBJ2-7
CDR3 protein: CSVAGQGRGEQYF
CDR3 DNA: TGCAGCGTTGCAGGACAGGGGAGAGGCGAGCAGTACTTC

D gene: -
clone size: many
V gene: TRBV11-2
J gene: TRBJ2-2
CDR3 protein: CASSLERTSTGELFF
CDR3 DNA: TGTGCCAGCAGCTTAGAGAGAACGAGCACCGGGGAGCTGTTTTTT

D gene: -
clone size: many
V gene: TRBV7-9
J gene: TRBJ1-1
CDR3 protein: CASSLSLNTEAFF
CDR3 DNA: TGTGCCAGCAGCTTATCCCTGAACACTGAAGCTTTCTTT

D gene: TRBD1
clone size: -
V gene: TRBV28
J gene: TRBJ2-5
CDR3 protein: CASRGIRGRRETQYF
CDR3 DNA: TGTGCCAGCAGGGGAATCAGGGGGCGAAGAGAGACCCAGTACTTC

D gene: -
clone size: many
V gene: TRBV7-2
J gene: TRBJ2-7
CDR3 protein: CASSLDGGPSYEQYF
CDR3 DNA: TGTGCCAGCAGCTTAGACGGGGGCCCCTCCTACGAGCAGTACTTC

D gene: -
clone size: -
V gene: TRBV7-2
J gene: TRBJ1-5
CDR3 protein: CAGSSIRQPQHF
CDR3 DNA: TGTGCCGGCAGCTCGATCCGTCAGCCCCAGCATTTT

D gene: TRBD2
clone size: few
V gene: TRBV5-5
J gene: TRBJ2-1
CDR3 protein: CASSPGLAGGQNEQFF
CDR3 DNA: TGTGCCAGCAGTCCTGGACTAGCGGGGGGGCAAAATGAGCAGTTCTTC

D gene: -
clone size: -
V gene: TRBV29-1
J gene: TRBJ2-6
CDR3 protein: CSVDQEAGANVLTF
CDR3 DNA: TGCAGCGTTGATCAGGAGGCTGGGGCCAACGTCCTGACTTTC

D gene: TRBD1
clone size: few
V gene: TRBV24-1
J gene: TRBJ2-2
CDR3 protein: CATSEGGGTGGFGELFF
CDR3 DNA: TGTGCCACCAGTGAGGGAGGCGGGACAGGGGGCTTCGGGGAGCTGTTTTTT

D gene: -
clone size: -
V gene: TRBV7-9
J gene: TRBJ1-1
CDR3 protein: CASSPRQKIDTEAFF
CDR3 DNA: TGTGCCAGCAGCCCTCGACAGAAGATAGACACTGAAGCTTTCTTT

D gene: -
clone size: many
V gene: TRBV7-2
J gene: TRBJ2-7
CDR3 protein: CASSFGLPDSSYEQYF
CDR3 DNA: TGTGCCAGCAGCTTCGGGTTACCCGACAGCTCCTACGAGCAGTACTTC

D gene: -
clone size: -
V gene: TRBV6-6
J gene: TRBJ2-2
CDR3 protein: CASSYKGKNTGELFF
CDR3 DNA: TGTGCCAGCAGTTATAAGGGGAAGAACACCGGGGAGCTGTTTTTT

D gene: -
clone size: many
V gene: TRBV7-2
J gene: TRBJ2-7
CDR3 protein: CASSLGHRQYF
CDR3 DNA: TGTGCCAGCAGCTTAGGTCACCGGCAGTACTTC

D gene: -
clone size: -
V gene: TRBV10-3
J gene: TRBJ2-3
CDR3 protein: CAISRDSYTQYF
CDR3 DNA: TGTGCCATCAGTCGGGACTCCTATACGCAGTATTTT

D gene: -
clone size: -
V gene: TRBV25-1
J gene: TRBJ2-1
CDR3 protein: CASVGGRAQFF
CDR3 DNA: TGTGCCAGCGTTGGGGGACGGGCGCAGTTCTTC

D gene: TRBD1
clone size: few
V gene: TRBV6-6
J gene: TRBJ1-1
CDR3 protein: CASSYTQGGEAFF
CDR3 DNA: TGTGCCAGCAGTTACACTCAGGGGGGTGAAGCTTTCTTT

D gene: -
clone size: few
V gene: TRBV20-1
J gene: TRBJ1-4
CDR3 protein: CSTRVGSEKLFF
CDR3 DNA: TGCAGTACAAGGGTGGGGAGTGAAAAACTGTTTTTT

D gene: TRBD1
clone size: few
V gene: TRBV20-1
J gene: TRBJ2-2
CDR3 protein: CSARGDSGDTGELFF
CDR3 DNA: TGCAGTGCTAGAGGGGACAGCGGAGACACCGGGGAGCTGTTTTTT

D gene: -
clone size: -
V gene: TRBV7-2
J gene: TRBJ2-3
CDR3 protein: CASSPTGGADTQYF
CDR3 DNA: TGTGCCAGCAGCCCTACAGGGGGGGCAGATACGCAGTATTTT

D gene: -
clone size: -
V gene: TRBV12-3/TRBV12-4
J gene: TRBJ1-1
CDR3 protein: CASSLTGTPNTEAFF
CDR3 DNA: TGTGCCAGCAGTTTGACCGGGACACCCAACACTGAAGCTTTCTTT

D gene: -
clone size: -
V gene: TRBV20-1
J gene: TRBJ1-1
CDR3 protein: CSARDLYTGTEAFF
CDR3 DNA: TGCAGTGCTAGAGATTTGTACACGGGGACTGAAGCTTTCTTT

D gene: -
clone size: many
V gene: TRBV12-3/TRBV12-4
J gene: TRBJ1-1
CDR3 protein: CASSLQANTEAFF
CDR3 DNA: TGTGCCAGCAGTTTGCAGGCGAACACTGAAGCTTTCTTT

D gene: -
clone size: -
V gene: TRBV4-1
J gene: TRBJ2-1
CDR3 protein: CASSQVPGQETQFF
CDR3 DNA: TGCGCCAGCAGCCAAGTTCCGGGTCAAGAGACCCAGTTCTTC

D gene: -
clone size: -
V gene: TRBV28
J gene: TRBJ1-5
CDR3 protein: CASSPPSRNQPQHF
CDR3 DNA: TGTGCCAGCAGTCCCCCCTCGAGAAATCAGCCCCAGCATTTT

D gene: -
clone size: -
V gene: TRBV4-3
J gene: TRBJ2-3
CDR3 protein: CASSRRAEVFTDTQYF
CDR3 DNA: TGCGCCAGCAGCCGACGAGCGGAGGTTTTCACAGATACGCAGTATTTT

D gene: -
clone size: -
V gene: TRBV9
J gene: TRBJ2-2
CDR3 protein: CASSVGSSAEAGELFF
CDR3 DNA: TGTGCCAGCAGCGTAGGCTCTAGCGCCGAAGCCGGGGAGCTGTTTTTT

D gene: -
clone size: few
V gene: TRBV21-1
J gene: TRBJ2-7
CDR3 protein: CASSKDRGLRYEQYF
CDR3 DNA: TGTGCCAGCAGCAAAGACAGGGGGCTAAGATACGAGCAGTACTTC

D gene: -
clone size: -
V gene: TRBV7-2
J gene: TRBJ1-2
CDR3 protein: CASTESGIPDYGYTF
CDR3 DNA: TGTGCCAGCACCGAGTCGGGTATTCCGGACTATGGCTACACCTTC

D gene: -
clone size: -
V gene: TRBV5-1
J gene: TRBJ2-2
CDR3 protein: CASSLAFFANTGELFF
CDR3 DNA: TGCGCCAGCAGCTTGGCCTTCTTCGCGAACACCGGGGAGCTCTTTTTT

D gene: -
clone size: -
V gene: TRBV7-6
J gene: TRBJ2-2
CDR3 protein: CASSLVFSGELFF
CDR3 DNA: TGTGCCAGCAGCTTGGTTTTCTCCGGGGAGCTGTTTTTT

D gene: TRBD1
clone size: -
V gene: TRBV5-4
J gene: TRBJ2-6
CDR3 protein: CASSFRTGSSGANVLTF
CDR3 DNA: TGTGCCAGCAGCTTTCGGACAGGCAGCTCTGGGGCCAACGTCCTGACTTTC

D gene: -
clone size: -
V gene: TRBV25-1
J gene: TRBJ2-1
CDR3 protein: CASSQTDNEQFF
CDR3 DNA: TGTGCCAGCAGTCAGACAGACAATGAGCAGTTCTTC

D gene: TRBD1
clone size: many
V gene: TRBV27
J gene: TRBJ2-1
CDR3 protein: CASSPGTGNNEQFF
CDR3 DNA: TGTGCCAGCAGTCCTGGGACAGGGAACAATGAGCAGTTCTTC

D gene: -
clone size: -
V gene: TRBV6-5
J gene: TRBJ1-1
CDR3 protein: CASSQRERTEAFF
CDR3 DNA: TGTGCCAGCAGTCAACGGGAGAGGACTGAAGCTTTCTTT

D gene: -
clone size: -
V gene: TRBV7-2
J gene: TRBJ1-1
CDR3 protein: CASSPFGGLGTEAFF
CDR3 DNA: TGTGCCAGCAGCCCCTTCGGGGGGCTAGGCACTGAAGCTTTCTTT

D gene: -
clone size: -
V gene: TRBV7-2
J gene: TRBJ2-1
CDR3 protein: CASSRPGVNEQFF
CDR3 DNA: TGTGCCAGCAGTAGGCCCGGTGTGAATGAGCAGTTCTTC

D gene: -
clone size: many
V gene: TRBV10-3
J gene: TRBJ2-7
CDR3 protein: CAISEGGRAYEQYF
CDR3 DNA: TGTGCCATCAGTGAGGGGGGCAGGGCCTACGAGCAGTACTTC

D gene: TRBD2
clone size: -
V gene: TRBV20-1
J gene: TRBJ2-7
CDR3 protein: CSASGRAGPSYEQYF
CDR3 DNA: TGCAGTGCTAGTGGCCGAGCGGGACCCTCCTACGAGCAGTACTTC

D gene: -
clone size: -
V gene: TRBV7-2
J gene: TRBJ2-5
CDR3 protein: CASSLVQTGVETQYF
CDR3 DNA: TGTGCCAGCAGCTTAGTTCAAACGGGCGTGGAGACCCAGTACTTC

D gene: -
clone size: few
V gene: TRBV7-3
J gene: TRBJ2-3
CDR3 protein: CAGSLMEGDTQYF
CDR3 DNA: TGTGCCGGCAGCTTAATGGAGGGAGATACGCAGTATTTT